This note documents a single T cell receptor (beta chain) sequence. The data were obtained in a study of blood T cells in healthy people across ages. A J-beta primer mix and a sample-barcoded 5' primer were used in a second PCR of roughly 6 to 11 cycles. TCRdb recomputed calls from the 5' RACE reads with MiXCR, one row per CDR3 protein. Of some 1,800,000 distinct CDR3 sequences in the sample, about 39% were seen once. Sequenced sample: blood. The receptor's source is a human donor in good health.

The CDR3 spells CSVAVFLNSREQYF. DNA of the CDR3: TGCAGCGTTGCGGTCTTTCTTAATTCGCGGGAGCAGTACTTC. V and J are TRBV29-1 and TRBJ2-7; D unresolved. Germline loops: CDR1 SQVTM, CDR2 ANQGSEA. Trimming shortened V by 4 bases and J by 7 bases, and 20 bases separated the two germline ends. The CDR3 consists of 14 residues.